The entry below describes one T cell receptor (beta chain). Its antigen is not identified. Germline is not matched at one junction end, which may reflect a read error. Only in-frame clones appear in the TCRdb table, and some are missing; sequencing was by immunoSEQ multiplex PCR. This sample has a few hundred thousand clones, with around 93% found just once. This entry is derived from a study of Ad26.COV2.S vaccination and SARS-CoV-2 variants. General observations from the study: Non-spike TCR breadth was similar in vaccine and placebo recipients.

The treatment was: some 19 received Ad26.COV2.S at low or high dose, single or two shots; roughly 5 received placebo; per-sample allocation not given. Samples were taken on day 63 after the first vaccine or placebo injection. In Boston, the donor was an adult between 18-55 years of age. Ad26 vector vaccine expressed Wuhan-strain SARS-CoV-2 spike. The length of the CDR3 is 14 residues. CDR1 is SSHAT, CDR2 FNYEAQ, per germline (reference sequence). The source of this sequence is a person between 18 and 59 years old who received the Ad26.COV2.S COVID-19 vaccine or a placebo. The input for sequencing was peripheral blood, taken in a trial of Ad26.COV2.S vaccine versus placebo. The chain employs TRBV7-7 and TRBJ2-3; 8 nucleotides match TRBD1. In DNA form, the CDR3 reads TGTGCTAGCAGCACCGGACAGGGCTCAGATACGCAGTATTTT. Its translation: CASSTGQGSDTQYF.